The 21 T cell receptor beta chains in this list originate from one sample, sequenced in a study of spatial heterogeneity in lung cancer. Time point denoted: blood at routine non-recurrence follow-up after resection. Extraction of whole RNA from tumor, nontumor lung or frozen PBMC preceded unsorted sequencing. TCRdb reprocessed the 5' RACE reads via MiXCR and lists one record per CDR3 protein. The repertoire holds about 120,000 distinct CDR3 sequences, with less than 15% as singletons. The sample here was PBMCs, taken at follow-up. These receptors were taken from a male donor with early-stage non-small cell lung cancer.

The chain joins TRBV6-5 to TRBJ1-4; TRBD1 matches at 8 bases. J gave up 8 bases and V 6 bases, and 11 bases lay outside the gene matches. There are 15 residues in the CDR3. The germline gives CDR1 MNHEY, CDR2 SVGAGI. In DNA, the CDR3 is TGTGCCAGCAGCGACGGACAGGGAGGGAAAGAAAAACTGTTTTTT. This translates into CASSDGQGGKEKLFF.

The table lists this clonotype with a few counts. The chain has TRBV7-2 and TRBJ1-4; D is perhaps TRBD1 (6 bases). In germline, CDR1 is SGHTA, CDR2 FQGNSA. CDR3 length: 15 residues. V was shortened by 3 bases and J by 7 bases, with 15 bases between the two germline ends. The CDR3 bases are TGTGCCAGCAGCTTGGTGGGCAGGGGAAGTGAAAAACTGTTTTTT. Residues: CASSLVGRGSEKLFF.

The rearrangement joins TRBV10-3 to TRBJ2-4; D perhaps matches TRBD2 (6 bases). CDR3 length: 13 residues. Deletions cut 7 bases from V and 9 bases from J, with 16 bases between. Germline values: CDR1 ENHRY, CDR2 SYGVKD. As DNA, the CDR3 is TGTGCCATCACCGGGACTGAACGGGGCATTCAGTACTTC. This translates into CAITGTERGIQYF.

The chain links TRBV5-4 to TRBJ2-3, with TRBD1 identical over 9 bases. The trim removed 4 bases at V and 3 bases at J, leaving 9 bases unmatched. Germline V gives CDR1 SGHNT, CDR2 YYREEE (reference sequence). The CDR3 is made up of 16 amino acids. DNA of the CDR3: TGTGCCAGCAGCCAACAGGGGGCGAGTGGAACAGATACGCAGTATTTT. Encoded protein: CASSQQGASGTDTQYF.

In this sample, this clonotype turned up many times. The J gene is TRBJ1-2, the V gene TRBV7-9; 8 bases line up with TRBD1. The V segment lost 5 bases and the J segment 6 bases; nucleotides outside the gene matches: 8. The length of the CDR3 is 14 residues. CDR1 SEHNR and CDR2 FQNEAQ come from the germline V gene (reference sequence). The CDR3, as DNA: TGTGCCAGCAGCCAAGCAGGGGGCTCTGATGGCTACACCTTC. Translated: CASSQAGGSDGYTF.

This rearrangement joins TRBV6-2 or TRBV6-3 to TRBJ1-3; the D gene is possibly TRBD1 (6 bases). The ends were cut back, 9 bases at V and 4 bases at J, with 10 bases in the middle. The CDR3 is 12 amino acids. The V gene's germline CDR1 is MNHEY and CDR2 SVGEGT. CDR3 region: CARQGRGNTIYF. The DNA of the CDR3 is TGTGCCAGACAGGGACGGGGAAACACCATATATTTT.

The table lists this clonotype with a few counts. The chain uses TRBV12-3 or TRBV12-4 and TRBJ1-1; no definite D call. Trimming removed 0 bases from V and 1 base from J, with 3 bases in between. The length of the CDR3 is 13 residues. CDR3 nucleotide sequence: TGTGCCAGCAGTTTAGCGGCGAACACTGAAGCTTTCTTT. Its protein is CASSLAANTEAFF.

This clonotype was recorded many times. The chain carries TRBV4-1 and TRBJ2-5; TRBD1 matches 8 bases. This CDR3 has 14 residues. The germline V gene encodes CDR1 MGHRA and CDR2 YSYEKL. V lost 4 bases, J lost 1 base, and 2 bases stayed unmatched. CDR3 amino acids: CASSRTGLQETQYF. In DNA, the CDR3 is TGCGCCAGCAGCCGGACAGGGCTCCAAGAGACCCAGTACTTC.

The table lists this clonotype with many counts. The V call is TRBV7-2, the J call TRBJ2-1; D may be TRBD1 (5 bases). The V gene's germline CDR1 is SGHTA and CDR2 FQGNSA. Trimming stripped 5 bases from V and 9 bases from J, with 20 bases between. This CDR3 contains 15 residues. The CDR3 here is CASSPAGQGIGEQFF. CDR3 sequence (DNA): TGTGCCAGCAGCCCGGCAGGGCAGGGTATTGGTGAGCAGTTCTTC. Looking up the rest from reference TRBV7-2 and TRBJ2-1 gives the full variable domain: GAGVSQSPSNKVTEKGKDVELRCDPISGHTALYWYRQSLGQGLEFLIYFQGNSAPDKSGLPSDRFSAERTGGSVSTLTIQRTQQEDSAVYLCASSPAGQGIGEQFFGPGTRLTVL.

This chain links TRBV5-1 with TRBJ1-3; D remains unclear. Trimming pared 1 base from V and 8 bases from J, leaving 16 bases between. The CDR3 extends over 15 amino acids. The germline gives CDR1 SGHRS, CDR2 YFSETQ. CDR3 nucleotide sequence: TGCGCCAGCAGCTTGACGCAGGCGGGAAGGGACACCATATATTTT. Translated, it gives CASSLTQAGRDTIYF.

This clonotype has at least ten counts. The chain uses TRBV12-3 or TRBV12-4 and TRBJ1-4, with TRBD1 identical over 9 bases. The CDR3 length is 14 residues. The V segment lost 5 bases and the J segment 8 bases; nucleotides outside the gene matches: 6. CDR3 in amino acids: CASSPDRGKEKLFF. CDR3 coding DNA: TGTGCCAGCAGTCCAGACAGGGGGAAGGAAAAACTGTTTTTT.

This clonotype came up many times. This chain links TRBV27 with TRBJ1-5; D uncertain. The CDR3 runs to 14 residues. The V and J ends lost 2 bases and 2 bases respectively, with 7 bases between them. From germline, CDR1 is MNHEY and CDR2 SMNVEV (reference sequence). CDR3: CASSLSKGNQPQHF. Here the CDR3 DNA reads TGTGCCAGCAGTTTAAGTAAGGGCAATCAGCCCCAGCATTTT.

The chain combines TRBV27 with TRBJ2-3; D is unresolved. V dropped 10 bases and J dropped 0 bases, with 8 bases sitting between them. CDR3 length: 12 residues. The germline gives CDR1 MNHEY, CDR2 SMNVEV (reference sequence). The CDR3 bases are TGTGCCACCGCGACTAGCACAGATACGCAGTATTTT. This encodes CATATSTDTQYF.

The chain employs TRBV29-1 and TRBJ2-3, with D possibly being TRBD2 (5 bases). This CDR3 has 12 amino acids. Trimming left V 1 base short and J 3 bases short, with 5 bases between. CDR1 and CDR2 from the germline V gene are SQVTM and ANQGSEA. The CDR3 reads CSVEGGTDTQYF. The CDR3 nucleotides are TGCAGCGTTGAAGGAGGGACAGATACGCAGTATTTT.

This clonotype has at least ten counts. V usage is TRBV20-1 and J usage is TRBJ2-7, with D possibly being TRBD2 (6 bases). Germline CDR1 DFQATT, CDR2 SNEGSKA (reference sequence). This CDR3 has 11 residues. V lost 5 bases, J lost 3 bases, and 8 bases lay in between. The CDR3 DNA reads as TGCAGTGCTTCGGGACTCTACGAGCAGTACTTC. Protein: CSASGLYEQYF.

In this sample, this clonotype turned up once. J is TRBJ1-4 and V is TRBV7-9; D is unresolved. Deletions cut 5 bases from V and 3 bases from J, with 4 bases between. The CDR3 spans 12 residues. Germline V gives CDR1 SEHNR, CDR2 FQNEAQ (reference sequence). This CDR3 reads CASSRSNEKLFF. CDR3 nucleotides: TGTGCCAGCAGCCGATCTAATGAAAAACTGTTTTTT.

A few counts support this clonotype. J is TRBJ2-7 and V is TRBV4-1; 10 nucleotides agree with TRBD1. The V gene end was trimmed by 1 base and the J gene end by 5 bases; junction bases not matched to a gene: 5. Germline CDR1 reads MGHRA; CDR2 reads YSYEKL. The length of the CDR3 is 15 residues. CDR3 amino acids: CASSQGDRGRDEQYF. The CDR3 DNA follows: TGCGCCAGCAGCCAAGGGGACAGGGGTAGGGACGAGCAGTACTTC.

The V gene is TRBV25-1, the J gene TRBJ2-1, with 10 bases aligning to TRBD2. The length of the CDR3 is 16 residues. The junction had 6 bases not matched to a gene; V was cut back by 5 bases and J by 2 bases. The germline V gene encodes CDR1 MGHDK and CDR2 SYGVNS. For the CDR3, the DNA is TGTGCCAGCAGTTCCCCTAGCGGGGGCCCCTACAATGAGCAGTTCTTC. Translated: CASSSPSGGPYNEQFF.

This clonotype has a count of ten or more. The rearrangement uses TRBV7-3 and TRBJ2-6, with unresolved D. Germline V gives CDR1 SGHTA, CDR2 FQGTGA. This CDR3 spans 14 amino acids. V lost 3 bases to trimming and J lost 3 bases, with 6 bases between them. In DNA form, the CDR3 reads TGTGCCAGCAGCTTTGGCTATGGGGCCAACGTCCTGACTTTC. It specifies CASSFGYGANVLTF.

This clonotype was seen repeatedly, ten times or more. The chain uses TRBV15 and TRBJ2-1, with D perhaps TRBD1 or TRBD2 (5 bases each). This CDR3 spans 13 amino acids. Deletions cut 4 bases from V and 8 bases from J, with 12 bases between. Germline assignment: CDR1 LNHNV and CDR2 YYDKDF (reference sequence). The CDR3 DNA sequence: TGTGCCACCAGCATCAATGGGGGTGATGAGCAGTTCTTC. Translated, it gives CATSINGGDEQFF.

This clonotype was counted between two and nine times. CDR3 region: CASNHPGGRDTRLNYGYTF. The CDR3, as DNA: TGTGCCAGCAATCACCCGGGGGGTCGGGACACACGTCTTAACTATGGCTACACCTTC. The genes are TRBV2 and TRBJ1-2, with D possibly TRBD1 on 6 matching bases. This CDR3 has 19 amino acids. From germline, CDR1 is SNHLY and CDR2 FYNNEI. V lost 7 bases and J lost 1, with 28 bases in between.